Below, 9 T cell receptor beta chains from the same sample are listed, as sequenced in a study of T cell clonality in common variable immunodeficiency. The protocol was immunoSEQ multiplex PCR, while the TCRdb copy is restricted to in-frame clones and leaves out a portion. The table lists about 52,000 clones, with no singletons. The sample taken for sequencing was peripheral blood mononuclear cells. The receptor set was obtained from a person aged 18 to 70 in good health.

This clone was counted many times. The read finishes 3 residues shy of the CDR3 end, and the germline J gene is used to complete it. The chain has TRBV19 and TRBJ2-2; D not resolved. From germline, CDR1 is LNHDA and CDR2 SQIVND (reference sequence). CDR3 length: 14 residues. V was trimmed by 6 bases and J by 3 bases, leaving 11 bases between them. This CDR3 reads CASRTEDYTGELFF. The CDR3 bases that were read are TGTGCCAGTAGGACTGAGGATTACACCGGGGAG.

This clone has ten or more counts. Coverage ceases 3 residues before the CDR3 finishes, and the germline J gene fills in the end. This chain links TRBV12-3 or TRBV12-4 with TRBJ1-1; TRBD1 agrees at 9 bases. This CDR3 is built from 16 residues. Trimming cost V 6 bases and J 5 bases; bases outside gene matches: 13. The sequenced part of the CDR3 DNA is TGTGCCAGCAGACTTACGACAGGGGGAATTTATACTGAA. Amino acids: CASRLTTGGIYTE. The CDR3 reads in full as CASRLTTGGIYTEAFF.

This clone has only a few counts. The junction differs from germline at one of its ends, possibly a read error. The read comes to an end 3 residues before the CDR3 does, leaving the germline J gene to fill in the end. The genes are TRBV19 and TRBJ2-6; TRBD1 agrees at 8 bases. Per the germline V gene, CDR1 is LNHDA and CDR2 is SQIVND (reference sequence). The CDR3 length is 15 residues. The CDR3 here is CAAKDRGSEANVLTF. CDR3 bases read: TGTGCCGCTAAAGACAGGGGCTCTGAGGCCAACGTC.

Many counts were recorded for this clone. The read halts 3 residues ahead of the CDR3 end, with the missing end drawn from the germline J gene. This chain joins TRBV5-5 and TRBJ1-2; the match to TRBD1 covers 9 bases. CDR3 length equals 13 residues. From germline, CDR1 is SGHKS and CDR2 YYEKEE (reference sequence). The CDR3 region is CASSRTGDPGYTF. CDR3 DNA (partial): TGTGCCAGCAGCCGGACAGGGGACCCGGGC.

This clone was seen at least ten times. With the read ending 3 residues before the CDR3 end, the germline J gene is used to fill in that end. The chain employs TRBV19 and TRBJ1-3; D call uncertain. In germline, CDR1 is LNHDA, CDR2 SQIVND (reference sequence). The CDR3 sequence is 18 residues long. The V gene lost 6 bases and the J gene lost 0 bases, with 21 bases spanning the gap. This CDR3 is CASSARPSNPSSGNTIYF. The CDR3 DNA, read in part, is TGTGCCAGTAGCGCGCGGCCTTCGAACCCGAGCTCTGGAAACACC.

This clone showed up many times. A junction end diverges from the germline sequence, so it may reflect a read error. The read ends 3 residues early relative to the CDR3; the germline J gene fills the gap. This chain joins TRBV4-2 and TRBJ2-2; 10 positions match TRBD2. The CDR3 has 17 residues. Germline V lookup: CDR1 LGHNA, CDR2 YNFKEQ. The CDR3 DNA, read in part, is TGCGCCAGCAGCCAAGATAAGGCTAGCGGGAGTTTCGGGGAG. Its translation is CASSQDKASGSFGE. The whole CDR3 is CASSQDKASGSFGELFF.

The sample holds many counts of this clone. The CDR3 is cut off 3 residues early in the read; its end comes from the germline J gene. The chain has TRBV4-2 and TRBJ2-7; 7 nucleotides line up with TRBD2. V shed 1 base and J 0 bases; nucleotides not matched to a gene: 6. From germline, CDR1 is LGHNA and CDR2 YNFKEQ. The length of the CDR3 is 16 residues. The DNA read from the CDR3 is TGTGCCAGCAGCCAAGTGAGCGGGACTTCCTCCTACGAG. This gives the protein CASSQVSGTSSYE. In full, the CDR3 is CASSQVSGTSSYEQYF.

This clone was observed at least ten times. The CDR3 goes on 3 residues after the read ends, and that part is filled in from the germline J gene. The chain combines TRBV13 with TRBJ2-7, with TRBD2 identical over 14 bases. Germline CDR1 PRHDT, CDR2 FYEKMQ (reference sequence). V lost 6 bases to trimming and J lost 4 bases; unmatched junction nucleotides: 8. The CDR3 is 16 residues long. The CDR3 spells CASSRWGTSGSYEQYF. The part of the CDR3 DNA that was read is TGTGCCAGCAGTCGATGGGGGACTAGCGGGAGTTACGAG.

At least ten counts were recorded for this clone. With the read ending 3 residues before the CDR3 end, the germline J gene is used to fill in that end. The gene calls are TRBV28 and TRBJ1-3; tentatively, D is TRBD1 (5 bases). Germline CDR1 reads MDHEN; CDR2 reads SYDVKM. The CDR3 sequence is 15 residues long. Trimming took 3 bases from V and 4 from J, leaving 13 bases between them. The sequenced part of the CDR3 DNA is TGTGCCAGCAGTTTTCGAGATGCAGGGGGAAACACC. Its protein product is CASSFRDAGGNT. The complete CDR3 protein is CASSFRDAGGNTIYF.